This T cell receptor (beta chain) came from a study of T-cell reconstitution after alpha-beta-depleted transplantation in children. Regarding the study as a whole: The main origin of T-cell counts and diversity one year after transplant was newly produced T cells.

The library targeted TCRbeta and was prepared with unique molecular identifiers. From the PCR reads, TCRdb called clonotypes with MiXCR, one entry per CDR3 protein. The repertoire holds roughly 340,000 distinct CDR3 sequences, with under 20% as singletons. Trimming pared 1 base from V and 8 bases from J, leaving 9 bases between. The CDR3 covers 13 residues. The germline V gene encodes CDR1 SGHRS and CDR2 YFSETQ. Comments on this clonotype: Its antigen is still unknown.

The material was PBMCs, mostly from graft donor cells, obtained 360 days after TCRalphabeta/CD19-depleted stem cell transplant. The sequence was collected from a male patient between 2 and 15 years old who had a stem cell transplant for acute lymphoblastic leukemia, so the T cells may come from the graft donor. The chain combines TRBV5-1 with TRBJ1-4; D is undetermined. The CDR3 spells CASSLRGAEKLFF. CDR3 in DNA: TGCGCCAGCAGCTTGAGAGGTGCGGAAAAACTGTTTTTT.